These T cell receptor beta chains were read from a single sample in a study of T cell repertoires in cytomegalovirus infection. No antigen has been identified for these receptors. TCRdb re-called the reads through MiXCR, storing one row per CDR3 protein. Altogether 640,000 or so distinct CDR3 sequences are present, about 33% being singletons, with the ten largest covering about 20%. The source material was cultured PBMCs, sampled from culture after CMV antigen stimulation. The receptor set was obtained from a human donor in good health (CMV status not recorded). Some clones in this sample may be carry-over from other donors' samples. Both conserved end residues are part of each CDR3. A D gene is named only where the DNA matches it firmly. Expanded clones get a size class; other rows say once, few or many, or leave the size out.

j_call: TRBJ1-2; d_call: TRBD1; clone_size: .; v_call: TRBV6-5; cdr3_nt: TGTGCCAGCAGACGATCTTACAGGGGGCAGGTCTATGGCTACACCTTC; cdr3_aa: CASRRSYRGQVYGYTF
j_call: TRBJ2-1; d_call: .; clone_size: many; v_call: TRBV7-2; cdr3_nt: TGTGCCAGCAGCTTAGACGGCTCCTACAATGAGCAGTTCTTC; cdr3_aa: CASSLDGSYNEQFF
j_call: TRBJ2-5; d_call: .; clone_size: many; v_call: TRBV2; cdr3_nt: TGTGCCAGCAGTGGTGATGGGGAGACCCAGTACTTC; cdr3_aa: CASSGDGETQYF
j_call: TRBJ2-3; d_call: TRBD1; clone_size: .; v_call: TRBV29-1; cdr3_nt: TGCAGCGTTGCCCGGGACAGAGTAACTACAGATACGCAGTATTTT; cdr3_aa: CSVARDRVTTDTQYF
j_call: TRBJ2-2; d_call: .; clone_size: .; v_call: TRBV20-1; cdr3_nt: TGCAGTGCTAGAGATTTGAGGACCGGGGAGCTGTTTTTT; cdr3_aa: CSARDLRTGELFF
j_call: TRBJ2-1; d_call: .; clone_size: few; v_call: TRBV30; cdr3_nt: TGTGCCTGGAGTCGTGGACTTCCTTACAATGAGCAGTTCTTC; cdr3_aa: CAWSRGLPYNEQFF
j_call: TRBJ2-1; d_call: TRBD2; clone_size: .; v_call: TRBV12-3/TRBV12-4; cdr3_nt: TGTGCCAGCAGTTTAGCGACTAGCGGGGGGGCCTGGGATGAGCAGTTCTTC; cdr3_aa: CASSLATSGGAWDEQFF
j_call: TRBJ2-3; d_call: TRBD2; clone_size: few; v_call: TRBV12-3/TRBV12-4; cdr3_nt: TGTGCCAGCAGTTCCAGAGCGGGGGGGCGGGCAGATACGCAGTATTTT; cdr3_aa: CASSSRAGGRADTQYF
j_call: TRBJ2-1; d_call: TRBD2; clone_size: .; v_call: TRBV7-8; cdr3_nt: TGTGCCAGCAGCTCGGGCCCTTCTAGCGGGGGTTACAATGAGCAGTTCTTC; cdr3_aa: CASSSGPSSGGYNEQFF
j_call: TRBJ2-3; d_call: .; clone_size: .; v_call: TRBV12-3/TRBV12-4; cdr3_nt: TGTGCCAGCAGTTTTGGTGAGGGTGTAGATACGCAGTATTTT; cdr3_aa: CASSFGEGVDTQYF
j_call: TRBJ2-2; d_call: .; clone_size: few; v_call: TRBV6-2/TRBV6-3; cdr3_nt: TGTGCCAGCAAGAAACTAGCATTCCCCGGGGAGCTGTTTTTT; cdr3_aa: CASKKLAFPGELFF
j_call: TRBJ1-3; d_call: TRBD1; clone_size: few; v_call: TRBV4-3; cdr3_nt: TGCGCCAGCAGCCTAGACAGGGTAGGAAACACCATATATTTT; cdr3_aa: CASSLDRVGNTIYF
j_call: TRBJ1-1; d_call: .; clone_size: .; v_call: TRBV6-6; cdr3_nt: TGTGCCAGCCAATTAGAGGGGGAAACTGAAGCTTTCTTT; cdr3_aa: CASQLEGETEAFF
j_call: TRBJ2-1; d_call: TRBD1; clone_size: .; v_call: TRBV15; cdr3_nt: TGTGCCACCACCGACTCGGGACAGGGGGAGGGTGAGCAGTTCTTC; cdr3_aa: CATTDSGQGEGEQFF
j_call: TRBJ1-6; d_call: TRBD1; clone_size: few; v_call: TRBV12-3/TRBV12-4; cdr3_nt: TGTGCCAGCAGTTTGGGACAGACTAATTCACCCCTCCACTTT; cdr3_aa: CASSLGQTNSPLHF
j_call: TRBJ2-1; d_call: .; clone_size: .; v_call: TRBV7-2; cdr3_nt: TGTGCCAGCAGCTTAGTAGCGGACAATGAGCAGTTCTTC; cdr3_aa: CASSLVADNEQFF
j_call: TRBJ1-5; d_call: .; clone_size: .; v_call: TRBV19; cdr3_nt: TGTGCCAGTAGTATTCAGGGAGCTCTTAGTCAGCCCCAGCATTTT; cdr3_aa: CASSIQGALSQPQHF
j_call: TRBJ1-5; d_call: TRBD1; clone_size: few; v_call: TRBV2; cdr3_nt: TGTGCCAGCAGCGCGGACAGGTATCAGCCCCAGCATTTT; cdr3_aa: CASSADRYQPQHF
j_call: TRBJ2-7; d_call: .; clone_size: few; v_call: TRBV27; cdr3_nt: TGTGCCAGCATTCGAGGGGGAGAGCAGTACTTC; cdr3_aa: CASIRGGEQYF
j_call: TRBJ2-3; d_call: .; clone_size: once; v_call: TRBV20-1; cdr3_nt: TGCAGTGCCGCCGAACCCGACACAGTCACAGATACGCAGTATTTT; cdr3_aa: CSAAEPDTVTDTQYF
j_call: TRBJ2-2; d_call: TRBD1; clone_size: .; v_call: TRBV12-3/TRBV12-4; cdr3_nt: TGTGCCAGCAGTTTACCGTCAGGGGGTTACGGGGAGCTGTTTTTT; cdr3_aa: CASSLPSGGYGELFF
j_call: TRBJ2-2; d_call: .; clone_size: .; v_call: TRBV7-2; cdr3_nt: TGTGCCAGCAGCTTGGGACTCGCTAGGAACGGGGAGCTGTTTTTT; cdr3_aa: CASSLGLARNGELFF
j_call: TRBJ2-1; d_call: .; clone_size: .; v_call: TRBV6-1; cdr3_nt: TGTGCCAGCAGTGAAATGTCGGGAGTTCCCAATGAGCAGTTCTTC; cdr3_aa: CASSEMSGVPNEQFF
j_call: TRBJ2-7; d_call: .; clone_size: few; v_call: TRBV7-9; cdr3_nt: TGTGCCAGCAGCTCACCGGGACGGGGCTACGAGCAGTACTTC; cdr3_aa: CASSSPGRGYEQYF
j_call: TRBJ1-1; d_call: .; clone_size: few; v_call: TRBV20-1; cdr3_nt: TGCAGTGCTCTGACTCCTGGCACTGAAGCTTTCTTT; cdr3_aa: CSALTPGTEAFF
j_call: TRBJ1-2; d_call: .; clone_size: .; v_call: TRBV7-8; cdr3_nt: TGTGCCAGCAGCCCCCTTATATCCCGGGGCTATGGCTACACCTTC; cdr3_aa: CASSPLISRGYGYTF
j_call: TRBJ1-1; d_call: .; clone_size: many; v_call: TRBV7-2; cdr3_nt: TGTGCCAGCAGCCCCGGACGGTGGAGCACTGAAGCTTTCTTT; cdr3_aa: CASSPGRWSTEAFF
j_call: TRBJ2-1; d_call: .; clone_size: .; v_call: TRBV20-1; cdr3_nt: TGCAGTGCGAGTAGGATGTCCTTCCGCAATGAGCAGTTCTTC; cdr3_aa: CSASRMSFRNEQFF
j_call: TRBJ2-7; d_call: .; clone_size: .; v_call: TRBV6-2/TRBV6-3; cdr3_nt: TGTGCCAGCACCCAGGGTAACTACGAGCAGTACTTC; cdr3_aa: CASTQGNYEQYF
j_call: TRBJ2-2; d_call: .; clone_size: .; v_call: TRBV2; cdr3_nt: TGTGCCAGCATCAAGGTGGCCACCACCGGGGAGCTGTTTTTT; cdr3_aa: CASIKVATTGELFF
j_call: TRBJ2-7; d_call: TRBD2; clone_size: few; v_call: TRBV7-2; cdr3_nt: TGTGCCAGCAGCTTAGCGCATTTACTAGCGGGAGTTGGGTACGAGCAGTACTTC; cdr3_aa: CASSLAHLLAGVGYEQYF
j_call: TRBJ2-2; d_call: .; clone_size: .; v_call: TRBV10-3; cdr3_nt: TGTGCCATCAGCGTCCAGCGAAACACCGGGGAGCTGTTTTTT; cdr3_aa: CAISVQRNTGELFF
j_call: TRBJ2-1; d_call: .; clone_size: .; v_call: TRBV2; cdr3_nt: TGTGCCAGTACTTACAATGAGCAGTTCTTC; cdr3_aa: CASTYNEQFF
j_call: TRBJ1-2; d_call: TRBD1; clone_size: .; v_call: TRBV19; cdr3_nt: TGTGCCAGTAGAAAAGAGTGGGGGACAGTAGCTAACTATGGCTACACCTTC; cdr3_aa: CASRKEWGTVANYGYTF
j_call: TRBJ1-4; d_call: TRBD1; clone_size: few; v_call: TRBV6-1; cdr3_nt: TGTGCCAGCAGTGAAGGCAACAGGGGGGATGAAAAACTGTTTTTT; cdr3_aa: CASSEGNRGDEKLFF